A single sample gave rise to the 19 T cell receptor beta chains below, sequenced in a study of blood T cell repertoires in COVID-19. Using immunoSEQ multiplex PCR, the repertoire was profiled, and TCRdb retains in-frame clones only, with some absent. In the table there are 200,000 to 250,000 clones, 88% of which are singletons. The sequencing input was PBMCs or T cells enriched from blood (not recorded which). The receptors derive from a woman aged 25 to 39 who had recovered from COVID-19.

The chain links TRBV4-3 to TRBJ1-6; D is perhaps TRBD1 (5 bases). With 0 bases removed from V and 5 bases from J, the gap between germline ends came to 11 bases. Per the germline V gene, CDR1 is LGHNA and CDR2 is YSLEER. CDR3 length: 16 residues. CDR3 protein: CASSQDTQGDNSPLHF. CDR3 DNA: TGCGCCAGCAGCCAAGATACCCAGGGCGATAATTCACCCCTCCACTTT.

The J gene is TRBJ2-5, the V gene TRBV5-1; TRBD2 is a possible D gene (6 bases). This CDR3 contains 13 residues. CDR1 and CDR2 from the germline V gene are SGHRS and YFSETQ. V lost 6 bases and J 1 base, leaving 10 bases between the germline ends. For the CDR3, the DNA is TGCGCCAGCAAAGATAGCGGCCAAGAGACCCAGTACTTC. Translated: CASKDSGQETQYF.

The chain employs TRBV6-5 and TRBJ2-2; 7 bases fit TRBD2. This CDR3 is built from 14 residues. Germline CDR1 and CDR2: MNHEY and SVGAGI. V trimming: 7 bases; J trimming: 2 bases; junction bases outside the gene matches: 4. This CDR3 reads CASNWGGNTGELFF. The CDR3 nucleotides read TGTGCCAGCAACTGGGGGGGAAACACCGGGGAGCTGTTTTTT.

V and J are TRBV5-4 and TRBJ2-3, with 8 positions matching TRBD1. V lost 7 bases and J lost 0; bases outside the gene matches: 4. Per the germline V gene, CDR1 is SGHNT and CDR2 is YYREEE (reference sequence). The CDR3 is 14 amino acids. The CDR3 nucleotides are TGTGCCAGCGGGACAGGATCTAGCACAGATACGCAGTATTTT. It yields the protein CASGTGSSTDTQYF.

V and J are TRBV6-5 and TRBJ2-2; tentatively, D is TRBD1 (6 bases). The CDR3 has 16 amino acids. V was trimmed by 2 bases and J by 8 bases, leaving 18 bases between them. Germline V gives CDR1 MNHEY, CDR2 SVGAGI. The CDR3 spells CASSYLTQGSKGELFF. The CDR3 DNA reads as TGTGCCAGCAGTTACCTAACACAGGGTTCGAAGGGGGAGCTGTTTTTT.

As DNA, the CDR3 is TGTGCCAGCGGGAGGCAACCGACCTACAATGAGCAGTTCTTC. It encodes CASGRQPTYNEQFF. J is TRBJ2-1 and V is TRBV6-5; D might be TRBD2 (6 bases). The CDR3 runs 14 residues. Germline V gene lookup returns CDR1 MNHEY and CDR2 SVGAGI. V lost 8 bases and J 2 bases, leaving 13 bases between the germline ends.

V and J are TRBV5-1 and TRBJ2-7; maybe TRBD1 (6 bases). V was clipped by 3 bases and J by 10 bases, with 11 bases between them. The CDR3 length is 11 residues. The germline V gene encodes CDR1 SGHRS and CDR2 YFSETQ. Here the CDR3 DNA reads TGCGCCAGCAGCTCCGGACAGATTCAGTACTTC. Protein sequence: CASSSGQIQYF. The full variable domain, with the rest looked up from reference TRBV5-1 and TRBJ2-7, is KAGVTQTPRYLIKTRGQQVTLSCSPISGHRSVSWYQQTPGQGLQFLFEYFSETQRNKGNFPGRFSGRQFSNSRSEMNVSTLELGDSALYLCASSSGQIQYFGPGTRLTVT.

The chain uses TRBV9 and TRBJ2-3; D possibly corresponds to TRBD1 (6 bases). The CDR3 has 15 residues. Trimming left V 0 bases short and J 0 bases short, with 8 bases between. The germline CDR1 and CDR2 sequences are SGDLS and YYNGEE. DNA for the CDR3: TGTGCCAGCAGCGTAGTACAGGGAAGCACAGATACGCAGTATTTT. Amino acid sequence: CASSVVQGSTDTQYF.

This sequence joins TRBV6-5 and TRBJ1-1; TRBD1 might be the D (5 bases). V lost 0 bases to trimming and J lost 1 base, with 9 bases between them. Germline CDR1 and CDR2: MNHEY and SVGAGI. The length of the CDR3 is 15 residues. CDR3: CASSYSNGGNTEAFF. In nucleotides, the CDR3 is TGTGCCAGCAGTTACTCGAACGGGGGGAACACTGAAGCTTTCTTT.

This rearrangement joins TRBV2 to TRBJ1-2; 10 bases are a match to TRBD1. This CDR3 is 15 amino acids long. CDR1 is SNHLY and CDR2 is FYNNEI in the germline V gene. The trim removed 4 bases at V and 0 bases at J, leaving 2 bases unmatched. CDR3 protein: CASSGGQGSNYGYTF. The CDR3 coding sequence is TGTGCCAGCAGTGGGGGACAGGGGTCTAACTATGGCTACACCTTC.

The chain uses TRBV6-5 and TRBJ2-2; TRBD2 agrees at 7 bases. CDR3 size: 14 residues. CDR1 and CDR2 (germline): MNHEY, SVGAGI. Trimming cost V 0 bases and J 5 bases; bases outside gene matches: 0. The CDR3 protein is CASSYSGGTGELFF. CDR3 nucleotide sequence: TGTGCCAGCAGTTACTCGGGGGGGACCGGGGAGCTGTTTTTT.

V usage is TRBV7-2 and J usage is TRBJ1-1; D unclear. Trimming cost V 1 base and J 1 base, with 7 bases left between them. Germline V CDR1 and CDR2: SGHTA, FQGNSA. The CDR3 spans 14 residues. CDR3 DNA: TGTGCCAGCAGCTTAGTACCACAGAACACTGAAGCTTTCTTT. Residues: CASSLVPQNTEAFF.

This chain links TRBV19 with TRBJ1-5; no clear D gene. CDR3 length equals 15 residues. V lost 5 bases and J 5 bases, leaving 16 bases between the germline ends. The germline gives CDR1 LNHDA, CDR2 SQIVND (reference sequence). CDR3 loop: CASSPSAGGDQPQHF. The CDR3 DNA reads as TGTGCCAGTAGTCCCTCCGCAGGAGGTGATCAGCCCCAGCATTTT.

The rearrangement uses TRBV7-2 and TRBJ1-2; tentative D call: TRBD1 (5 bases). The V gene lost 3 bases and the J gene lost 8 bases, with 19 bases spanning the gap. Germline CDR1 and CDR2: SGHTA and FQGNSA. The CDR3 runs 15 residues. In nucleotides, the CDR3 is TGTGCCAGCAGCTTTAGCCGGGAGCGGGGGGGAGGCTACACCTTC. Amino acids: CASSFSRERGGGYTF.

This sequence joins TRBV10-1 and TRBJ1-1; no clear D gene. Deletions cut 9 bases from V and 0 bases from J, with 5 bases between. This CDR3 contains 11 residues. From germline, CDR1 is WNHNN and CDR2 SYGVQD (reference sequence). For the CDR3, the DNA is TGCGCCAGTCTCTTGAACACTGAAGCTTTCTTT. It specifies CASLLNTEAFF.

The chain is built from TRBV5-4 and TRBJ2-7; D is unresolved. V lost 0 bases and J 3 bases, leaving 7 bases between the germline ends. This CDR3 is 13 amino acids long. Germline loops: CDR1 SGHNT, CDR2 YYREEE (reference sequence). The CDR3 DNA follows: TGTGCCAGCAGCTTGGGGGCCCTCTACGAGCAGTACTTC. Translated: CASSLGALYEQYF.

This chain uses TRBV7-2 with TRBJ1-2; D not resolved. The CDR3 runs 13 residues. Trimming shortened V by 1 base and J by 3 bases, and 6 bases separated the two germline ends. CDR1 and CDR2 (germline): SGHTA, FQGNSA. CDR3 in DNA: TGTGCCAGCAGCTTAGGGCAGGACTATGGCTACACCTTC. It encodes CASSLGQDYGYTF.

The V call is TRBV5-4, the J call TRBJ1-4; TRBD1 agrees at 8 bases. The trim removed 4 bases at V and 8 bases at J, leaving 7 bases unmatched. The CDR3 has 14 amino acids. The V gene's germline CDR1 is SGHNT and CDR2 YYREEE (reference sequence). This chain's CDR3 is CASSRTGSGEKLFF. The CDR3 DNA reads TGTGCCAGCAGCCGGACAGGGTCGGGCGAAAAACTGTTTTTT. Full variable domain (outside the CDR3, taken from reference TRBV5-4 and TRBJ1-4): ETGVTQSPTHLIKTRGQQVTLRCSSQSGHNTVSWYQQALGQGPQFIFQYYREEENGRGNFPPRFSGLQFPNYSSELNVNALELDDSALYLCASSRTGSGEKLFFGSGTQLSVL.

V is TRBV1 and J is TRBJ2-5; the table's D call TRBD2 went unverified against the DNA. TRBV1 is classified as a pseudogene. CDR3 size: 14 residues. The CDR3 nucleotides are TGCACCAGCAGCCGACGGACTAGTGTAGAGACCCAGTACTTC. It translates to CTSSRRTSVETQYF.